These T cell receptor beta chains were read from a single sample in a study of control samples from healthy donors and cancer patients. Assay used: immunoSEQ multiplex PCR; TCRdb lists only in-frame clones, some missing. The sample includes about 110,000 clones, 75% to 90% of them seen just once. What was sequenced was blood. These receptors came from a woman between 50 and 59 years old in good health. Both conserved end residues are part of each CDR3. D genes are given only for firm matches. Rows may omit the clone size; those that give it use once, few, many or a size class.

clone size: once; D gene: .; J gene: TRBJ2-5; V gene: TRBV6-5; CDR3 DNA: TGTGCCAGCAGTCCTCCCCCGGGGCGGCGGGAGACCCAGTACTTC; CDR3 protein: CASSPPPGRRETQYF
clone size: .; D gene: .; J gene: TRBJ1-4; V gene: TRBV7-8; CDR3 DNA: TGTGCCAGCAGCTCCATCGACGCTCCCGGCGATGAAAAACTGTTTTTT; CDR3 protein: CASSSIDAPGDEKLFF
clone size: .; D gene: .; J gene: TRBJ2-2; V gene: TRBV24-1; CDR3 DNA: TGTGCCACCCGTGGGGGGGGGCGATTCACCGGGGAGCTGTTTTTT; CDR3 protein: CATRGGGRFTGELFF
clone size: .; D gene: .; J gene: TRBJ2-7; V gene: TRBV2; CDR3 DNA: TGTGCCAGCTTGGACCTCTACGAGCAGTACTTC; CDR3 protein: CASLDLYEQYF
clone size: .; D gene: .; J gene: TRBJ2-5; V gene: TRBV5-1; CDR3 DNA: TGCGCCAGCAGCTTGGCCTGGGGCAGGGAGGCAGAGACCCAGTACTTC; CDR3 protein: CASSLAWGREAETQYF
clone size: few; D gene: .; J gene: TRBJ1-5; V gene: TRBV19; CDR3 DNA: TGTGCCAGCTCAGCAGGCGGGGGAAGAGAACAGCCCCAGCATTTT; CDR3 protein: CASSAGGGREQPQHF
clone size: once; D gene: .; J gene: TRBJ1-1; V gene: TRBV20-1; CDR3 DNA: TGCAGTGTTAGATTAGGGGCCGAAGCTTTCTTT; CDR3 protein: CSVRLGAEAFF
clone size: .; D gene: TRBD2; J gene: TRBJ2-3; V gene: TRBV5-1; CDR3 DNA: TGCGCCAGCAGCTTCCAAGCGGGAGGCACAGATACGCAGTATTTT; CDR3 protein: CASSFQAGGTDTQYF
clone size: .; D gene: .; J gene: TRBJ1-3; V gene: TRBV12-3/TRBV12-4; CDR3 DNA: TGTGCCAGCAGTTTTGGTCCTGGAAACACCATATATTTT; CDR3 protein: CASSFGPGNTIYF
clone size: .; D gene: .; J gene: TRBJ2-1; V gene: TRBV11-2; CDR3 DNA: TGTGCCAGCAGCCGAATCGGGTCGAGGAATGAGCAGTTCTTC; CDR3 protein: CASSRIGSRNEQFF
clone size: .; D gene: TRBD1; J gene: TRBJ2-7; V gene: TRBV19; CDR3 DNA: TGTGCCAGTAGTCGGACGGACAGGGAGTCCCAGCAGTACTTC; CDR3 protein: CASSRTDRESQQYF
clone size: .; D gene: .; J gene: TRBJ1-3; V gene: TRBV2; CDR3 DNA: TGTGCCAGCAGTCCACAGTACTCTGGAAACACCATATATTTT; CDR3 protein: CASSPQYSGNTIYF
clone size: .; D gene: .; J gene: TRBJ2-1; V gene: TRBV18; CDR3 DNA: TGTGCCAGCTCACCGGGACCCGGGGGACTTTTGCTGTTCTTC; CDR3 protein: CASSPGPGGLLLFF
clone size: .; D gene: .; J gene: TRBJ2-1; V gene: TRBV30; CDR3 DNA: TGTGCCTGGAGTGAGGAGAATGAGCAGTTCTTC; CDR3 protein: CAWSEENEQFF
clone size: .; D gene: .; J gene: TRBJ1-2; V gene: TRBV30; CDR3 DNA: TGTGCCTGGAGCACGGGGGGCGACTATGGCTACACCTTC; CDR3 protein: CAWSTGGDYGYTF
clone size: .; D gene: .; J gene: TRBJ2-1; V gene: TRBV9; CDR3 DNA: TGTGCCAGCAGCGTAGAGATCTCCCATGAGCAGTTCTTC; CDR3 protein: CASSVEISHEQFF
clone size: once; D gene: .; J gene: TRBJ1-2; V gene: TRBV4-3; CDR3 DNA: TGCGCCAGCAGCCAAAAGGAGCAGTCCTTTAACTATGGCTACACCTTC; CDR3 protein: CASSQKEQSFNYGYTF
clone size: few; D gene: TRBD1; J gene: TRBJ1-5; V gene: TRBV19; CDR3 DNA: TGTGCCAGCCAGGACAGGGACCATCAGCCCCAGCATTTT; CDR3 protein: CASQDRDHQPQHF
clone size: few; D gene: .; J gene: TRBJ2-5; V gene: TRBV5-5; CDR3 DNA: TGTGCCAGCAGCCCCGGGGCCCAGGCCCAAGAGACCCAGTACTTC; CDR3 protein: CASSPGAQAQETQYF
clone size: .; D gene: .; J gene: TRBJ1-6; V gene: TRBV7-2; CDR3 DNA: TGTGCCAGCAGCTTAGGATGGGTTAATTCACCCCTCCACTTT; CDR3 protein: CASSLGWVNSPLHF
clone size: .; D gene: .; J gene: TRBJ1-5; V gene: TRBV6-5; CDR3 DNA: TGTGCCATCCCCTCCTCGGGACAAAATCAGCCCCAGCATTTT; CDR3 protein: CAIPSSGQNQPQHF
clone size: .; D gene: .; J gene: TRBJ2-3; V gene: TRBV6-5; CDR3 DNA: TGTGCCAGCAGGATGCTCGACATCGTTCATACGCAGTATTTT; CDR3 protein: CASRMLDIVHTQYF
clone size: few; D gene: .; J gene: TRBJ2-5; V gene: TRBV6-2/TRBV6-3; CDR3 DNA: TGTGCCAGCAGCCATCAGGGGCAGGAGACCCAGTACTTC; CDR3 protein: CASSHQGQETQYF
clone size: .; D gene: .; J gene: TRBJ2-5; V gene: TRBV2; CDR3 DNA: TGTGCCGACCGGGCCCTCCAAGAGACCCAGTACTTC; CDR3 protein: CADRALQETQYF
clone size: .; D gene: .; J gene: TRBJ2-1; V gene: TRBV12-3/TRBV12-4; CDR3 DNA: TGTGCCAGCACCTCCTACAATGAGCAGTTCTTC; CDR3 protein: CASTSYNEQFF
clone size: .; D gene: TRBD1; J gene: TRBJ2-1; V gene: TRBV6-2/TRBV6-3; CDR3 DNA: TGTGCCAGCAGCTCGGGTGGGACAGGGGGCCAGCATGAGCAGTTCTTC; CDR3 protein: CASSSGGTGGQHEQFF
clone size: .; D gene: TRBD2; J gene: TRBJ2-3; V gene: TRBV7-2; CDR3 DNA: TGTGCCAGCAGCTTAAGATTCCTAGCGGGAGCAGGAGATACGCAGTATTTT; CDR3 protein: CASSLRFLAGAGDTQYF
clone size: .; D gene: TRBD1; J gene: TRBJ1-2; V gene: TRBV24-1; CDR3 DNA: TGTGCCACCAGTGATACGGACAGGGAGGACTATGGCTACACCTTC; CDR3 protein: CATSDTDREDYGYTF
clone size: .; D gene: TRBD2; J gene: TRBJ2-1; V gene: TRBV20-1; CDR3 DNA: TGCAGTGCTAGTGATACCGCTAGCGGGAGTCATGAGCAGTTCTTC; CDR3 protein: CSASDTASGSHEQFF
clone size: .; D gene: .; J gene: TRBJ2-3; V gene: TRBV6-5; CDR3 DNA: TGTGCCAGCAGACCCCTCGGTAGAGGGGAGATCGCGCAGTATTTT; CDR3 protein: CASRPLGRGEIAQYF
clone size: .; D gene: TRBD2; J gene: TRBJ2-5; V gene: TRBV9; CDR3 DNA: TGTGCCAGATTCTCGCAGCGGGAGGGATGGAAAGAGACCCAGTACTTC; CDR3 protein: CARFSQREGWKETQYF
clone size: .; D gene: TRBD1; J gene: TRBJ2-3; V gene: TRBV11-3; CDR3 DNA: TGTGCCAGCAGCTCCCGGGACAGCCTTCGCACAGATACGCAGTATTTT; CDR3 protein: CASSSRDSLRTDTQYF
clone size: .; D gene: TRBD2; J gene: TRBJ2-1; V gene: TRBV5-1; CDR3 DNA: TGCGCCAGCAGCCCCGGACTAGGCCCCTACAATGAGCAGTTCTTC; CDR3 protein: CASSPGLGPYNEQFF
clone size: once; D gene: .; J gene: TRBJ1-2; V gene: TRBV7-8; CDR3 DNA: TGTGCCAGCAGCTTAGTCGGGGATTATGGCTACACCTTC; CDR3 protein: CASSLVGDYGYTF
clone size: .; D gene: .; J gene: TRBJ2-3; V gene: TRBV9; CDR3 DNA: TGTGCCAGCAGCGTACAGACTAGCACAGATACGCAGTATTTT; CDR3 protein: CASSVQTSTDTQYF
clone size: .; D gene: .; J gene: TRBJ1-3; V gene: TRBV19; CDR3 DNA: TGTGCCACCCGTTGGGGGAATGGAAACACCATATATTTT; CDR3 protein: CATRWGNGNTIYF
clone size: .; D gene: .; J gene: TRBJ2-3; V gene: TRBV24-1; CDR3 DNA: TGTGCCACCGGGGGGCAGGGCACAGATACGCAGTATTTT; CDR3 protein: CATGGQGTDTQYF
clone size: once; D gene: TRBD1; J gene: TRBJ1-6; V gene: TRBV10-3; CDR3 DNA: TGTGCCATGTCGGACAGGGTTGGTTCACCCCTCCACTTT; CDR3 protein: CAMSDRVGSPLHF